The 22 T cell receptor beta chains in this list originate from one sample, sequenced in a study of siplizumab effects on memory and regulatory T cells. The method was immunoSEQ multiplex PCR; TCRdb's version includes in-frame clones alone and lacks a portion of them. The sample includes about 55,000 clones, about 97% of them seen just once. The sequenced material came from naive CD4+ T cells sorted from blood. These receptor sequences come from a human donor in good health.

The chain employs TRBV7-2 and TRBJ2-3; the D is unclear. V was cut by 5 bases and J by 4 bases, with 4 bases left in between. CDR3 length: 11 amino acids. Germline assignment: CDR1 SGHTA and CDR2 FQGNSA. The CDR3 DNA is TGTGCCAGCAGCCGGTCAGATACGCAGTATTTT. This codes for CASSRSDTQYF.

The chain employs TRBV5-5 and TRBJ1-2; the D gene is possibly TRBD1 (5 bases). V lost 1 base and J lost 4, with 14 bases in between. CDR1 SGHKS and CDR2 YYEKEE come from the germline V gene (reference sequence). The CDR3 contains 15 residues. CDR3 in amino acids: CASSLSVRVVYGYTF. CDR3 bases: TGTGCCAGCAGCTTGTCCGTCAGGGTCGTCTATGGCTACACCTTC. Variable domain in full (rest from reference TRBV5-5 and TRBJ1-2): DAGVTQSPTHLIKTRGQQVTLRCSPISGHKSVSWYQQVLGQGPQFIFQYYEKEERGRGNFPDRFSARQFPNYSSELNVNALLLGDSALYLCASSLSVRVVYGYTFGSGTRLTVV.

The V gene is TRBV9, the J gene TRBJ2-7; 8 bases agree with TRBD1. The CDR3 has 15 residues. In germline, CDR1 is SGDLS, CDR2 YYNGEE. After removal of 3 bases from V and 1 base from J, the junction contained 6 bases not matched to a gene. The CDR3 protein is CASSAGQGRSYEQYF. The CDR3 nucleotides read TGTGCCAGCAGCGCCGGACAGGGTAGGTCCTACGAGCAGTACTTC.

This chain uses TRBV6-1 with TRBJ1-5; tentatively, D is TRBD1 (5 bases). In germline, CDR1 is MNHNS, CDR2 SASEGT. Trimming stripped 4 bases from V and 3 bases from J, with 19 bases between. This CDR3 has 17 residues. The CDR3 sequence: CASSAKWKTEPNQPQHF. The CDR3 DNA reads TGTGCCAGCAGTGCGAAATGGAAGACAGAGCCCAATCAGCCCCAGCATTTT.

The rearrangement joins TRBV21-1 to TRBJ1-5; the listed D gene, TRBD1, was not tested against the DNA. TRBV21-1 is tagged as a pseudogene. The CDR3 totals 19 residues. The CDR3 spells CASPLQGASLLFSNQPQHF. CDR3 nucleotides: TGTGCCAGCCCCCTGCAGGGGGCGAGTCTCCTTTTTAGCAATCAGCCCCAGCATTTT.

The chain combines TRBV2 with TRBJ2-7; D might be TRBD2 (6 bases). The CDR3 length is 15 residues. CDR1 SNHLY and CDR2 FYNNEI come from the germline V gene. V lost 6 bases and J 0 bases, leaving 15 bases between the germline ends. The CDR3 is CASRPGEGRSYEQYF. CDR3 DNA sequence: TGTGCCAGCAGACCGGGAGAGGGCCGCTCCTACGAGCAGTACTTC.

The chain links TRBV19 to TRBJ2-6, with D possibly TRBD2 on 5 matching bases. In germline, CDR1 is LNHDA, CDR2 SQIVND (reference sequence). The CDR3 runs to 18 residues. The V gene lost 8 bases and the J gene lost 0 bases, with 20 bases spanning the gap. The CDR3 DNA sequence: TGTGCCAGTGGGGTTATCGAGGGTAAAGTCTCTGGGGCCAACGTCCTGACTTTC. It is translated as CASGVIEGKVSGANVLTF. The full variable domain, rest sourced from reference TRBV19 and TRBJ2-6, is DGGITQSPKYLFRKEGQNVTLSCEQNLNHDAMYWYRQDPGQGLRLIYYSQIVNDFQKGDIAEGYSVSREKKESFPLTVTSAQKNPTAFYLCASGVIEGKVSGANVLTFGAGSRLTVL.

This clone was recorded only once. This specimen includes other DNA sequences encoding the same CDR3. The chain employs TRBV12-5 and TRBJ2-7, with D possibly TRBD2 on 5 matching bases. The germline V gene encodes CDR1 LGHNT and CDR2 FRNRAP. The CDR3 sequence is 12 residues long. V was cut by 6 bases and J by 6 bases, with 12 bases left in between. The CDR3 loop reads CASGRGRGEQYF. The CDR3 DNA reads as TGTGCTAGTGGGCGCGGACGGGGCGAGCAGTACTTC.

The V and J genes are TRBV5-1 and TRBJ2-2, with D uncertain. This CDR3 spans 13 amino acids. CDR1 SGHRS and CDR2 YFSETQ come from the germline V gene. Between the trimmed V and J ends, which lost 2 bases and 6 bases, there was a span of 8 bases. The CDR3 sequence: CASSFTWAGELFF. Here the CDR3 DNA reads TGCGCCAGCAGCTTCACCTGGGCCGGGGAGCTGTTTTTT.

The chain links TRBV6-1 to TRBJ1-1; no firm D call. CDR3 length: 11 residues. CDR1 and CDR2 (germline): MNHNS, SASEGT. Trimming removed 6 bases from V and 4 bases from J, with 6 bases in between. The CDR3 protein is CASSRSTEAFF. Written as DNA, the CDR3 is TGTGCCAGCAGCAGATCCACTGAAGCTTTCTTT.

This chain connects TRBV10-3 to TRBJ2-1; D not certain. Deletions cut 7 bases from V and 5 bases from J, with 6 bases between. CDR3 length: 11 amino acids. Germline V CDR1 and CDR2: ENHRY, SYGVKD. The CDR3 DNA sequence: TGTGCCATCAATGGGAACAATGAGCAGTTCTTC. Translated, it gives CAINGNNEQFF.

The chain uses TRBV5-1 and TRBJ1-2; maybe TRBD1 (5 bases). CDR1 is SGHRS and CDR2 is YFSETQ in the germline V gene. The CDR3 is 17 residues long. V lost 0 bases to trimming and J lost 3 bases, with 18 bases between them. Here the CDR3 reads CASSLEPGGNLDYGYTF. The CDR3, as DNA: TGCGCCAGCAGCTTGGAACCTGGGGGGAATCTGGACTATGGCTACACCTTC. The full variable domain, rest sourced from reference TRBV5-1 and TRBJ1-2, is KAGVTQTPRYLIKTRGQQVTLSCSPISGHRSVSWYQQTPGQGLQFLFEYFSETQRNKGNFPGRFSGRQFSNSRSEMNVSTLELGDSALYLCASSLEPGGNLDYGYTFGSGTRLTVV.

The V and J genes are TRBV18 and TRBJ2-1; D gene ambiguous. Trimming removed 5 bases at V and 6 bases at J, with 11 bases between. This CDR3 region has 13 residues. CDR1 and CDR2 from the germline V gene are KGHSH and LQKENI. The CDR3 nucleotides are TGTGCCAGCTCAAACAGCCAGGTCAATGAGCAGTTCTTC. It is translated as CASSNSQVNEQFF.

The V call is TRBV19, the J call TRBJ2-1; 7 positions agree with TRBD1. The CDR3 has 13 residues. Germline CDR1 reads LNHDA; CDR2 reads SQIVND (reference sequence). After removal of 10 bases from V and 1 base from J, the junction contained 4 bases not matched to a gene. The CDR3 spells CATRQGSYNEQFF. CDR3 in DNA: TGTGCCACCAGACAGGGTTCCTACAATGAGCAGTTCTTC.

The genes are TRBV5-8 and TRBJ2-5; D is possibly TRBD1 or TRBD2 (5 bases each). Trimming removed 4 bases from V and 1 base from J, with 11 bases in between. Germline V gene sequence: CDR1 SGHTS, CDR2 YDEGEE. The CDR3 loop spans 14 amino acids. The CDR3 sequence is CASSPGRRQETQYF. As DNA, the CDR3 is TGTGCCAGCAGCCCGGGACGGCGCCAAGAGACCCAGTACTTC.

The chain carries TRBV10-1 and TRBJ1-6, with D hard to call. CDR1 and CDR2 from the germline V gene are WNHNN and SYGVQD (reference sequence). V was trimmed by 1 base and J by 4 bases, leaving 14 bases between them. This CDR3 has 17 amino acids. CDR3 DNA sequence: TGCGCCAGCAGTGAGTACCCTGTCGACCTTTATAATTCACCCCTCCACTTT. Protein: CASSEYPVDLYNSPLHF.

The chain links TRBV4-2 to TRBJ1-4; 9 nucleotides agree with TRBD1. Germline V gene sequence: CDR1 LGHNA, CDR2 YNFKEQ. The ends lost 4 bases at V and 5 bases at J; junction bases unmatched: 5. The CDR3 length is 15 residues. The DNA of the CDR3 is TGTGCCAGCAGCCGACGACAGGGGGGGAATGAAAAACTGTTTTTT. This codes for CASSRRQGGNEKLFF.

The rearrangement joins TRBV19 to TRBJ1-4; TRBD1 aligns across 10 bases. CDR1 and CDR2 from the germline V gene are LNHDA and SQIVND (reference sequence). The CDR3 is 13 amino acids. Trimming took 6 bases from V and 8 from J; bases not matched to a gene: 3. The CDR3: CASRGQGKEKLFF. CDR3 sequence (DNA): TGTGCCAGTAGGGGACAGGGGAAGGAAAAACTGTTTTTT.

This chain links TRBV6-5 with TRBJ2-3; 7 bases map to TRBD2. V dropped 6 bases and J dropped 0; count of bases not matched to a gene: 6. The CDR3 spans 15 residues. CDR1 is MNHEY, CDR2 SVGAGI, per germline. Here the CDR3 DNA reads TGTGCCAGCAGGACTCTAGCGGCTAGCACAGATACGCAGTATTTT. Protein sequence: CASRTLAASTDTQYF.

This chain joins TRBV6-5 and TRBJ1-2; tentative D call: TRBD1 (6 bases). The CDR3 has 13 residues. CDR1 and CDR2 from the germline V gene are MNHEY and SVGAGI. V was clipped by 2 bases and J by 7 bases, with 11 bases between them. CDR3 bases: TGTGCCAGCAGTTACCTCAGGGGAGGTGGCTACACCTTC. Amino acids: CASSYLRGGGYTF.

This chain uses TRBV5-4 with TRBJ2-1; TRBD1 or TRBD2 may be the D gene (6 bases each). Between the trimmed V and J ends, which lost 0 bases and 6 bases, there was a span of 13 bases. The CDR3 has 15 amino acids. Germline assignment: CDR1 SGHNT and CDR2 YYREEE (reference sequence). In DNA form, the CDR3 reads TGTGCCAGCAGCTTGGACGGGGGCCTTGGCAATGAGCAGTTCTTC. This translates into CASSLDGGLGNEQFF.

This chain links TRBV18 with TRBJ2-3; no reliable D call. Per germline, CDR1 KGHSH and CDR2 LQKENI. The CDR3 runs to 14 residues. Trimming took 2 bases from V and 3 from J, leaving 9 bases between them. CDR3 protein: CASSPALATDTQYF. The CDR3 nucleotides are TGTGCCAGCTCACCAGCCCTGGCGACAGATACGCAGTATTTT. Supplemented by reference TRBV18 and TRBJ2-3, the full variable domain reads NAGVMQNPRHLVRRRGQEARLRCSPMKGHSHVYWYRQLPEEGLKFMVYLQKENIIDESGMPKERFSAEFPKEGPSILRIQQVVRGDSAAYFCASSPALATDTQYFGPGTRLTVL.